This TCR beta chain was found in a study of blood T cell repertoires in COVID-19. Study at large: From T cells, B-cell-depleted T cells, or PBMCs came the material, which was cDNA or gDNA.

How the authors handled the data: Counts of nucleated cells, estimated from reference gene primer amplification, were obtained. Repertoires were generated with immunoSEQ multiplex PCR, while TCRdb's copy carries only in-frame clones and drops some. From that table come the V and J calls and clone size; the DNA was used to work out D and trimming. The table lists about 200,000 clones, 70% to 90% of them singletons, with roughly 1.5% in the top ten. V gave up 0 bases and J gave up 3 bases; unmatched junction bases: 6. From germline, CDR1 is SGHDT and CDR2 YYEEEE. The CDR3 sequence is 17 residues long. This chain links TRBV5-6 with TRBJ1-2; 12 bases fit TRBD1. This clonotype originated in a man aged 18 to 30 with active or convalescent COVID-19. Sequenced: peripheral blood. In DNA form, the CDR3 reads TGTGCCAGCAGCTTGGTACCCGGGACAGGGGGCGACTATGGCTACACCTTC. Its protein is CASSLVPGTGGDYGYTF.